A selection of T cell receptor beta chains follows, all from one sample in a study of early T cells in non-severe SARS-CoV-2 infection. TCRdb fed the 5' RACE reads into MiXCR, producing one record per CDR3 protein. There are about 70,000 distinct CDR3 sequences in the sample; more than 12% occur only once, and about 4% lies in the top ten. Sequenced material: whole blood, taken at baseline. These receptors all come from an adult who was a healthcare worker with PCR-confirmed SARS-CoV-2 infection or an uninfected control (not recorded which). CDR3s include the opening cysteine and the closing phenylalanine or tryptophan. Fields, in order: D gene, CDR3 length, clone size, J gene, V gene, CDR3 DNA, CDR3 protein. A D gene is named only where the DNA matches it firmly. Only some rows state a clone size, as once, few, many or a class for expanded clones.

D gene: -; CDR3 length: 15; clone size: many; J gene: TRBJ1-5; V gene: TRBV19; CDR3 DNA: TGTGCCAGTAGTATAGAAGGAAAGGGGGGACAGCCCCAGCATTTT; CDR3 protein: CASSIEGKGGQPQHF
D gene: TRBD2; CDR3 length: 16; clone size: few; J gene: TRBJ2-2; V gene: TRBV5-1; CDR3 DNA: TGCGCCAGCAGCTTAGGAGCGGGAGTCGACACCGGGGAGCTGTTTTTT; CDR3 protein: CASSLGAGVDTGELFF
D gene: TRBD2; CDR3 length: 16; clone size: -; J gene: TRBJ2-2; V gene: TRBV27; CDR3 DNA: TGTGCCAGCAGCCTAGAGGCGGGAGCGGGCACCGGGGAGCTGTTTTTT; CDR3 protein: CASSLEAGAGTGELFF
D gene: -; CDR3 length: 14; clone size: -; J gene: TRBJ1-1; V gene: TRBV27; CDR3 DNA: TGTGCCAGCAGTCTAGGGGTGAGAGACACTGAAGCTTTCTTT; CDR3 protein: CASSLGVRDTEAFF
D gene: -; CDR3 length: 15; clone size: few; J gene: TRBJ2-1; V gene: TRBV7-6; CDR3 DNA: TGTGCCAGCAGCTTGGACGCGCGGCGGGATGCTGAGCAGATCTTC; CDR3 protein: CASSLDARRDAEQIF
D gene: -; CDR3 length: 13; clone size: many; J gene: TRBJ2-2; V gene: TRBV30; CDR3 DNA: TGTGCCTCCTCTAGGGGAGATCCCGGGGAGCTGTTTTTT; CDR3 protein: CASSRGDPGELFF
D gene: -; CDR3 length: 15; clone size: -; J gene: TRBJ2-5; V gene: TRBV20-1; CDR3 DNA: TGCAGTGCTAGAGATCCGCGGACGAGGGAAGAGACCCAGTACTTC; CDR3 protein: CSARDPRTREETQYF
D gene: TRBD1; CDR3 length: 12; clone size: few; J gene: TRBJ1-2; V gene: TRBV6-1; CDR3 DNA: TGTGCCAGCAGGGGACAGTACTATGGCTACACCTTC; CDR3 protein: CASRGQYYGYTF
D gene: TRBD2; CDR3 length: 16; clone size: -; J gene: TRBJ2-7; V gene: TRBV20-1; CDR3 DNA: TGCAGTGCTAGAGATCAGGGTAGCGGGGTATACTACGAGCAGTACTTC; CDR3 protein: CSARDQGSGVYYEQYF
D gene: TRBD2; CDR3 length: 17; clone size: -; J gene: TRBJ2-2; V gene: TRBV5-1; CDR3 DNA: TGCGCCAGCAGCTGGTCCAGCGGGAGTCCGAACACCGGGGAGCTGTTTTTT; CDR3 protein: CASSWSSGSPNTGELFF
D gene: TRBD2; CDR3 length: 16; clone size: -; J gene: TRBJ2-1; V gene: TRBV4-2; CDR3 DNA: TGTGCCAGCAGCCAAGGGACTAGCGGGACAGGCAATGAGCAGTTCTTC; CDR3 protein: CASSQGTSGTGNEQFF
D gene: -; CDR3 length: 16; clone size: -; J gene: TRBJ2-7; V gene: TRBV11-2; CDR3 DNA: TGTGCCAGCAGCTTAGGAGCCACCAGCTTCTCCTACGAGCAGTACTTC; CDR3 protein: CASSLGATSFSYEQYF
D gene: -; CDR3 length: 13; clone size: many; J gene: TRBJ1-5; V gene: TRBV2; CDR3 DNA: TGTGCCAGCAGCGGACAGAGCAATCAGCCCCAGCATTTT; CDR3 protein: CASSGQSNQPQHF
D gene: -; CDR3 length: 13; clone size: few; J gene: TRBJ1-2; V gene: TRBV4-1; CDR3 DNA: TGCGCCAGCAGCCAGGTAGAGGCAGGTGGCTACACCTTC; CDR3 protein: CASSQVEAGGYTF
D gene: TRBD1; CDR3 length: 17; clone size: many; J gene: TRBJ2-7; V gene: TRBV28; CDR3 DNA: TGTGCCAGCAGTCAACCCACCCCAGGGACAGGGGCCCACGAGCAGTACTTC; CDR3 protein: CASSQPTPGTGAHEQYF
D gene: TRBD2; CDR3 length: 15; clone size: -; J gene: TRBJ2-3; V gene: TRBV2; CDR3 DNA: TGTGCCAGCAGTGAATTGGCGGGAGAAATAGATACGCAGTATTTT; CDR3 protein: CASSELAGEIDTQYF
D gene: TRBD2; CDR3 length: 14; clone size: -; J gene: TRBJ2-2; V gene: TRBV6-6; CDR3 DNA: TGTGCCAGCGGCGCCGCGGGGGACTCCGGGGAGCTGTTTTTT; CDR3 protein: CASGAAGDSGELFF
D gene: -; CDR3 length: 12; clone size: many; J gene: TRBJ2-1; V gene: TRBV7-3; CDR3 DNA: TGTGCCAGCAGCTTGCCCGGGACCGAGCAGTTCTTC; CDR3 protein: CASSLPGTEQFF
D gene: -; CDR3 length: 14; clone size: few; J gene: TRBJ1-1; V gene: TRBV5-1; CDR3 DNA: TGCGCCAGCAGCGCCAGGACACAGAACACTGAAGCTTTCTTT; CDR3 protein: CASSARTQNTEAFF
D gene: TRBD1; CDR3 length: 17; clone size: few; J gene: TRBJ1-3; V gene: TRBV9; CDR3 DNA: TGTGCCAGCAGCCCTCGAGGGACAGCAGCCTCTGGAAACACCATATATTTT; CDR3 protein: CASSPRGTAASGNTIYF
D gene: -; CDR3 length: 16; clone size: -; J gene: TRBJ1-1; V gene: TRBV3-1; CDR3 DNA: TGTGCCAGCAGCCCCCTTCGGGGCAGCTTTTACACTGAAGCTTTCTTT; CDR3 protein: CASSPLRGSFYTEAFF
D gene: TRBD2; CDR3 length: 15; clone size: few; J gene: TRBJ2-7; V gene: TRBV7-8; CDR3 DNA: TGTGCCAGCAGCCAGACTAGCGGGAACACCTACGAGCAGTACTTC; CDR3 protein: CASSQTSGNTYEQYF
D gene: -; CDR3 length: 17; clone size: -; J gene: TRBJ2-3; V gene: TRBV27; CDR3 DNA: TGTGCCAGCAGTTTGCTCCCTGGAGGCCGTAGCACAGATACGCAGTATTTT; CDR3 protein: CASSLLPGGRSTDTQYF
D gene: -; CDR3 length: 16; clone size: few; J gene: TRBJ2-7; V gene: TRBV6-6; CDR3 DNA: TGTGCCAGCAGTTACTCATCCGGGACACACTCCTACGAGCAGTACTTC; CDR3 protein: CASSYSSGTHSYEQYF
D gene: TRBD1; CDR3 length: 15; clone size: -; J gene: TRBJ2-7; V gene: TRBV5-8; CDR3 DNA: TGTGCCAGCAGCCTAGGGACAGGGCGCTCCTACGAGCAGTACTTC; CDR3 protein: CASSLGTGRSYEQYF
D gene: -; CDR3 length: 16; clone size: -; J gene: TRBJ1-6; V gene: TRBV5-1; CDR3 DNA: TGCGCCAGCAGCTTGCAGGGTAGAAACGATAATTCACCCCTCCACTTT; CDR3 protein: CASSLQGRNDNSPLHF
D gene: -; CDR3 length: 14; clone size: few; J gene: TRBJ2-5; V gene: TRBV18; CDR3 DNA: TGTGCCAGCTCACCACCCGAATCCGCAGAGACCCAGTACTTC; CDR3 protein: CASSPPESAETQYF